A single sample gave rise to the 27 T cell receptor beta chains below, sequenced in a study of T cell repertoires in cytomegalovirus infection. These receptors have no identified antigens. A single record per CDR3 protein comes from TCRdb applying MiXCR to the reads. The table includes fewer than 950,000 distinct CDR3 sequences, approximately 32% detected once. Sequences were derived from cultured CD8+ T cells from PBMCs, sampled from culture after CMV antigen stimulation. These receptors all stem from a human donor in good health (CMV status not recorded). Some clones in this sample may be carry-over from other donors' samples.

This clonotype showed up just once. This sequence joins TRBV19 and TRBJ1-4; D remains ambiguous. The CDR3 runs 14 residues. Trimming pared 5 bases from V and 8 bases from J, leaving 15 bases between. Germline loops: CDR1 LNHDA, CDR2 SQIVND (reference sequence). The CDR3 is CASSSQIKAEKLFF. For the CDR3, the DNA is TGTGCCAGTAGTTCCCAGATAAAGGCGGAAAAACTGTTTTTT.

The chain couples TRBV19 to TRBJ2-1; 8 bases are shared with TRBD2. The V gene end was trimmed by 2 bases and the J gene end by 8 bases; junction bases not matched to a gene: 11. Germline values: CDR1 LNHDA, CDR2 SQIVND (reference sequence). CDR3 length: 16 residues. CDR3 residues: CASSILSGEVMDEQFF. Here the CDR3 DNA reads TGTGCCAGTAGTATACTTAGCGGGGAGGTGATGGATGAGCAGTTCTTC.

This clonotype showed up just a few times. The chain couples TRBV12-3 or TRBV12-4 to TRBJ1-1; no reliable D call. CDR3 length: 12 amino acids. V was trimmed by 1 base and J by 7 bases, leaving 7 bases between them. The CDR3 region is CASSLGAYEAFF. The CDR3, as DNA: TGTGCCAGCAGTTTAGGGGCCTATGAAGCTTTCTTT.

Concerning this clonotype itself: Mismatch with germline at one junction end may stem from a read error. The chain is built from TRBV7-6 and TRBJ2-2, with D possibly being TRBD2 (5 bases). CDR1 and CDR2 from the germline V gene are SGHVS and FNYEAQ. The CDR3 has 14 amino acids. CDR3 in DNA: TGTGCTAGCAGCCGTCACACGGGGTCCGAGGAGCTGTTTTTT. Its translation: CASSRHTGSEELFF.

A few counts support this clonotype. A junction end diverges from the germline sequence, so it may reflect a read error. J is TRBJ2-4 and V is TRBV4-1; no reliable D call. The CDR3 consists of 16 residues. Germline CDR1 and CDR2: MGHRA and YSYEKL. The CDR3 bases are TGTGCCAGCAGCCACCGACTGATGGATTGGGGAAACATTCAGTACTTC. This translates into CASSHRLMDWGNIQYF.

Here the CDR3 DNA reads TGTGCCAGCAGCTCTTCACAGAAACAAGAGACCCAGTACTTC. As protein: CASSSSQKQETQYF. This chain uses TRBV7-9 with TRBJ2-5, with D hard to call. Germline values: CDR1 SEHNR, CDR2 FQNEAQ (reference sequence). The CDR3 has 14 amino acids. Trimming cost V 4 bases and J 2 bases, with 11 bases left between them.

The V gene is TRBV12-3 or TRBV12-4, the J gene TRBJ1-1; TRBD1 agrees at 7 bases. J gave up 4 bases and V 1 base, and 9 bases lay outside the gene matches. The CDR3 extends over 16 amino acids. CDR3 residues: CASSLEIRTGRTEAFF. The DNA of the CDR3 is TGTGCCAGCAGTTTAGAGATCAGGACAGGACGCACTGAAGCTTTCTTT.

The J gene is TRBJ1-3, the V gene TRBV27; D might be TRBD1 (6 bases). The CDR3 length is 15 residues. The V gene's germline CDR1 is MNHEY and CDR2 SMNVEV (reference sequence). Between the trimmed V and J ends, which lost 4 bases and 4 bases, there was a span of 14 bases. DNA for the CDR3: TGTGCCAGCAGTTCCCGGGGGCAGCAGGGAAACACCATATATTTT. Translating it yields CASSSRGQQGNTIYF.

The V and J genes are TRBV7-9 and TRBJ1-4, with a tentative D call TRBD1 (6 bases). V was pared by 1 base and J by 3 bases, with 9 bases between. Germline lookup yields CDR1 SEHNR and CDR2 FQNEAQ (reference sequence). This CDR3 has 15 residues. The CDR3 protein is CASSLVGGANEKLFF. The DNA for the CDR3 is TGTGCCAGCAGCTTAGTAGGGGGAGCTAATGAAAAACTGTTTTTT.

The genes are TRBV20-1 and TRBJ2-5; D is tentatively TRBD1 or TRBD2 (6 bases each). Looked up from germline, CDR1 is DFQATT and CDR2 is SNEGSKA (reference sequence). The V and J ends lost 8 bases and 1 base respectively, with 11 bases between them. This CDR3 is built from 12 residues. CDR3 loop: CSSRGPQETQYF. The CDR3 DNA is TGCAGTTCACGGGGGCCCCAAGAGACCCAGTACTTC.

The chain uses TRBV20-1 and TRBJ1-1; a possible D gene is TRBD1 (5 bases). CDR1 DFQATT and CDR2 SNEGSKA come from the germline V gene (reference sequence). The CDR3 runs 18 residues. The ends were cut back, 3 bases at V and 4 bases at J, with 27 bases in the middle. CDR3 region: CSARQGRESIRLSTEAFF. The CDR3 DNA reads as TGCAGTGCTAGGCAAGGCAGGGAGTCTATTAGGTTATCCACTGAAGCTTTCTTT.

This chain links TRBV4-1 with TRBJ2-5, with D unclear. Trimming shortened V by 0 bases and J by 1 base, and 9 bases separated the two germline ends. CDR3 length equals 15 residues. CDR1 is MGHRA and CDR2 is YSYEKL in the germline V gene. In DNA, the CDR3 is TGCGCCAGCAGCCAAGATTGGGTCAGCCAAGAGACCCAGTACTTC. This codes for CASSQDWVSQETQYF.

The chain uses TRBV2 and TRBJ1-1, with a tentative D call TRBD1 (6 bases). V lost 4 bases to trimming and J lost 3 bases, with 12 bases between them. The CDR3 runs to 14 residues. Per germline, CDR1 SNHLY and CDR2 FYNNEI. CDR3 loop: CASSVWGPDTEAFF. The CDR3 coding sequence is TGTGCCAGCAGTGTCTGGGGGCCTGACACTGAAGCTTTCTTT.

The genes are TRBV4-1 and TRBJ2-3, with D uncertain. V dropped 0 bases and J dropped 5 bases, with 6 bases sitting between them. Germline V gives CDR1 MGHRA, CDR2 YSYEKL. The CDR3 length is 13 residues. The DNA for the CDR3 is TGCGCCAGCAGCCAAGACCCGGGAGATACGCAGTATTTT. Translated, it gives CASSQDPGDTQYF.

This clonotype was counted at least ten times. The chain joins TRBV7-2 to TRBJ1-1, with D perhaps matching TRBD1 (5 bases). The CDR3 loop spans 15 amino acids. Deletions cut 1 base from V and 5 bases from J, with 14 bases between. Germline V gene lookup returns CDR1 SGHTA and CDR2 FQGNSA. The CDR3 DNA sequence: TGTGCCAGCAGCTTAGAGGGCGGGGGAAGGACTGAAGCTTTCTTT. Translation: CASSLEGGGRTEAFF.

J is TRBJ2-2 and V is TRBV13; 10 nucleotides match TRBD2. Germline trimming cut 0 bases from V and 2 bases from J; bases unmatched to any gene: 6. This CDR3 is built from 18 residues. CDR1 and CDR2 from the germline V gene are PRHDT and FYEKMQ (reference sequence). Written as DNA, the CDR3 is TGTGCCAGCAGCTTAGGCCGTCTAGCGGGGGCCAACACCGGGGAGCTGTTTTTT. The encoded protein is CASSLGRLAGANTGELFF.

The V and J genes are TRBV5-1 and TRBJ2-1; the D gene could be TRBD1 or TRBD2 (7 bases each). The CDR3 runs 15 residues. The V and J ends lost 2 bases and 8 bases respectively, with 17 bases between them. Germline V gene lookup returns CDR1 SGHRS and CDR2 YFSETQ. The chain's CDR3 is CASSFRGGGGYEQFF. DNA for the CDR3: TGCGCCAGCAGCTTCAGGGGGGGGGGCGGCTATGAGCAGTTCTTC.

In this sample, this clonotype turned up a few times. A much larger clone differs by one base, so this may be a read error. The CDR3 sequence is CASSLGGVDTEAFF. The CDR3, as DNA: TGTGCCAGCAGCTTAGGAGGGGTGGACACTGAAGCTTTCTTT. The chain joins TRBV7-2 to TRBJ1-1, with TRBD1 as a possible D gene (5 bases). The CDR3 loop spans 14 amino acids. The V gene's germline CDR1 is SGHTA and CDR2 FQGNSA. Trimming pared 1 base from V and 3 bases from J, leaving 9 bases between.

The chain has TRBV15 and TRBJ1-3; no clear D. Germline values: CDR1 LNHNV, CDR2 YYDKDF (reference sequence). This CDR3 has 17 amino acids. Trimming took off 3 bases at V and 3 bases at J, with 18 bases between the two ends. CDR3 amino acids: CATSRVKVAKDGNTIYF. CDR3 coding DNA: TGTGCCACCAGCAGGGTAAAGGTGGCAAAAGATGGAAACACCATATATTTT.

The J gene is TRBJ1-4, the V gene TRBV6-5, with 7 positions matching TRBD1. Germline-derived CDR1 and CDR2 are MNHEY and SVGAGI. CDR3 size: 15 residues. V shed 6 bases, J shed 8 bases, and the junction held 12 bases outside the gene matches. CDR3 region: CASSPGTANDEKLFF. DNA for the CDR3: TGTGCCAGCAGCCCCGGGACAGCAAATGACGAAAAACTGTTTTTT.

This rearrangement joins TRBV2 to TRBJ2-6; D remains unclear. V gave up 5 bases and J gave up 4 bases, with 9 bases separating them. The CDR3 extends over 14 amino acids. CDR1 is SNHLY and CDR2 is FYNNEI in the germline V gene. The CDR3 spells CASSTLSGANVLTF. In DNA form, the CDR3 reads TGTGCCAGCAGTACCCTGTCCGGGGCCAACGTCCTGACTTTC.

This chain joins TRBV11-3 and TRBJ2-1; 10 positions agree with TRBD1. The CDR3 sequence is 15 residues long. CDR1 SGHNT and CDR2 YENEEA come from the germline V gene. V trimming: 3 bases; J trimming: 6 bases; junction bases outside the gene matches: 5. CDR3 in amino acids: CASSLGWTGGNEQFF. The CDR3 bases are TGTGCCAGCAGCTTGGGATGGACAGGGGGCAATGAGCAGTTCTTC.

The gene calls are TRBV2 and TRBJ1-2; weak D call: TRBD1 (5 bases). This CDR3 spans 17 amino acids. Trimming took 3 bases from V and 3 from J, leaving 20 bases between them. CDR1 is SNHLY, CDR2 FYNNEI, per germline. As DNA, the CDR3 is TGTGCCAGCAGTGAGCCTACCCGGGACGGGCATGACTATGGCTACACCTTC. Residues: CASSEPTRDGHDYGYTF.

This clonotype was recorded at least ten times. This sequence joins TRBV7-8 and TRBJ2-5; 7 nucleotides align to TRBD2. In germline, CDR1 is SGHVS, CDR2 FQNEAQ. The V gene end was trimmed by 8 bases and the J gene end by 0 bases; junction bases not matched to a gene: 3. The CDR3 sequence is 13 residues long. CDR3 region: CASREENQETQYF. CDR3 DNA: TGTGCCAGCCGGGAGGAGAACCAAGAGACCCAGTACTTC.

The genes are TRBV11-2 and TRBJ2-1, with D perhaps TRBD1 or TRBD2 (6 bases each). The germline V gene has CDR1 SGHAT and CDR2 FQNNGV. V was cut by 5 bases and J by 10 bases, with 18 bases left in between. The CDR3 is 14 residues long. The CDR3 DNA reads TGTGCCAGCAGCCTAGCATACGGGGGCGAGGAGCAGTTCTTC. It yields the protein CASSLAYGGEEQFF. Looking up the rest from reference TRBV11-2 and TRBJ2-1 gives the full variable domain: EAGVAQSPRYKIIEKRQSVAFWCNPISGHATLYWYQQILGQGPKLLIQFQNNGVVDDSQLPKDRFSAERLKGVDSTLKIQPAKLEDSAVYLCASSLAYGGEEQFFGPGTRLTVL.

This clonotype was picked up many times. V gene TRBV7-8 combines with J gene TRBJ2-5; possibly TRBD1 or TRBD2 for D (6 bases each). The V end was cut by 1 base, the J end by 5 bases, with 14 bases between. The CDR3 runs to 15 residues. Germline CDR1 reads SGHVS; CDR2 reads FQNEAQ. For the CDR3, the DNA is TGTGCCAGCAGCTTAGAGATAGGGGGGACGGAGACCCAGTACTTC. Protein: CASSLEIGGTETQYF.

The V call is TRBV28, the J call TRBJ1-5, with 7 positions matching TRBD1. The trim removed 7 bases at V and 2 bases at J, leaving 8 bases unmatched. The CDR3 runs 15 residues. Germline V CDR1 and CDR2: MDHEN, SYDVKM. The CDR3 here is CASIPQGWGNQPQHF. The CDR3 nucleotides are TGTGCCAGCATCCCACAGGGGTGGGGCAATCAGCCCCAGCATTTT.